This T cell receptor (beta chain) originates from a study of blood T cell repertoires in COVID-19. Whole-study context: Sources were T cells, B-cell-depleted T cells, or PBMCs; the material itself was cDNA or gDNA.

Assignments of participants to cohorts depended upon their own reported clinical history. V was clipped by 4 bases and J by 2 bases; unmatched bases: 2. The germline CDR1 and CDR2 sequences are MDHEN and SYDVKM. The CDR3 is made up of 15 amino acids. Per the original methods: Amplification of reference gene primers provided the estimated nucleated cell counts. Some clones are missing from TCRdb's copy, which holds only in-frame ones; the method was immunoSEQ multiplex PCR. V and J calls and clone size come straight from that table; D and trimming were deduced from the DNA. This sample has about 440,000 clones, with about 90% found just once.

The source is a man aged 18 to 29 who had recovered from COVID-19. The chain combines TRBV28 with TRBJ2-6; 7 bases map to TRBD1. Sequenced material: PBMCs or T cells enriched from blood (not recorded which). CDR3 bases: TGTGCCAGCAGTTCTGACAGGGCTGGGGCCAACGTCCTGACTTTC. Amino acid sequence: CASSSDRAGANVLTF.